This record concerns one TCR beta chain sequence. This clonotype was seen more than once but under ten times. The target of this receptor is not known. The sample holds no much larger clone one base away, and base qualities are not on file. From the cysteine up to the phenylalanine, the CDR3 has a length of 12 residues. Of the read, only the CDR3 DNA is kept; its 36 bases are in frame from base 1. In the germline V gene, CDR1 corresponds to SNHLY and CDR2 to FYNNEI. V and J are truncated by 6 bases and 10 bases respectively, leaving an intervening sequence of 15 bases. Library prep was done by PCR. TCRdb lists the instrument as Illumina HiSeq 2500. To reduce PCR and sequencing biases, unique molecular identifiers were incorporated into the TCR beta cDNA libraries. Some 500,000 cDNA molecules were obtained per 1 to 10 million input T cells, so each molecule approximated one T cell. The same protocol used for the earlier healthy control dataset was applied to prepare and sequence the patient libraries. Samples belonging to the same batch were prepared together, multiplexed and sequenced on a shared HiSeq lane. In the authors' own workflow: Raw barcoded reads were processed with MIGEC, and single-read molecular identifier groups were discarded before consensus assembly and CDR3 extraction. VDJtools was used for post-analysis of the clonotype tables, and diversity was normalized by down-sampling every dataset to the size of the smallest sample. In repertoire overlap clustering, CDR3 amino acid sequences, but not nucleotide sequences, were matched to correct batch-related cross-sample contamination. In TCRdb, the public reads were trimmed at Q25 with fastp and aligned with MiXCR, with productive beta chains retained. For every CDR3 protein sequence, its rows merge into one entry that carries the most common genes and DNA. Clone size and V and J calls follow TCRdb, not the original study. Counted in this sample were 550,000 to 700,000 distinct CDR3 sequences; about 44% of them appeared once. Of the sample, more than 1.5% is held by the ten largest clones.

TCR beta repertoires were profiled from peripheral blood of about a dozen young patients with multiple sclerosis to demonstrate the VDJtools post-analysis software. The multiple sclerosis patients were children and adolescents ranging in age from about 6 to 17 years. The data were obtained in a study of post-analysis software for immune sequencing data (dated by TCRdb to the mid-2010s). About the investigation overall: Recorded disease courses included relapsing-remitting, secondary progressive and progressive-relapsing multiple sclerosis, with some patients lacking subtype annotation. The patient repertoires were compared against about 10 previously published healthy control repertoires obtained from donors aged roughly 6 to 26 years. A subset of samples was prepared in parallel using single-end sample barcoding, then pooled and co-amplified after Illumina adapter ligation. Findings and caveats that apply to the study as a whole: Several TRBV segments, including TRBV5-6, TRBV5-1 and TRBV20-1, were significantly more frequent in patients than controls. The control group was slightly older than the multiple sclerosis patient group. Strong co-clustering of samples prepared in the same batch was shown by direct clustering with F measure, prompting a batch-effect correction. Compared with controls, multiple sclerosis patients had significantly lower normalized Chao1 diversity, a finding suggesting substantial peripheral T-cell clonal expansion.

Recombination joined TRBV2 with TRBJ1-1; no D gene can be assigned with confidence. The sequenced sample consisted of blood. This sequence originates from a girl aged 10-17 years with multiple sclerosis. The CDR3 region: CASRWDPEAAFF. The DNA sequence reads TGTGCCAGCAGGTGGGATCCCGAAGCAGCTTTCTTT.